The rows below give T cell receptor beta chains drawn from one sample of a study of T cells after yellow fever vaccination. In TCRdb, the 5' RACE reads were re-called with MiXCR into one record per CDR3 protein. There are some 160,000 distinct CDR3 sequences in the sample; about a tenth occur only once, and around 35% lies in the top ten. This specimen consisted of CD8+ T cells sorted from PBMCs, obtained 45 days after the yellow fever booster vaccination. These receptor sequences come from a man in his late teens or twenties who received the YFV17D yellow fever vaccine. CDR3s leave out the opening cysteine and the closing phenylalanine or tryptophan.

J gene,V gene,CDR3 protein
TRBJ2-2,TRBV4-2,ASSPPTGTGELF
TRBJ1-5,TRBV4-1,ASSQGGQPGRQPQH
TRBJ2-5,TRBV9,ASSVTGFSETQY
TRBJ2-1,TRBV18,ASSPAQNEQF
TRBJ1-1,TRBV5-4,ASSFSGGPEAF
TRBJ2-3,TRBV3-1,ASSQEGVLAGAYTDTQY
TRBJ1-1,TRBV6-1,ASSETDTPQAEAF
TRBJ1-2,TRBV7-9,ASSLGRSLTYGYT
TRBJ1-1,TRBV19,ASSIGGSEAF
TRBJ2-1,TRBV14,ASSQLTRNEQF
TRBJ1-1,TRBV4-1,ASSHVQGATEAF
TRBJ2-7,TRBV5-1,ASRDQGSTYEQY
TRBJ2-5,TRBV29-1,SVVGYSASETQY
TRBJ2-7,TRBV5-1,ASSPPAGGFFEQY
TRBJ2-3,TRBV7-2,ASSFLLAGATDTQY
TRBJ2-7,TRBV6-1,ASSDFEQY
TRBJ1-2,TRBV5-6,ASKTTGEDYGYT
TRBJ2-1,TRBV7-6,ASSATGGYNEQF
TRBJ2-1,TRBV24-1,ATSNVSGGINEQF
TRBJ1-5,TRBV6-5,ASSYAYNQPQH
TRBJ2-7,TRBV7-6,ASSFISAYEQY
TRBJ1-1,TRBV4-1,ASSHQGQGVAEAF
TRBJ2-3,TRBV10-1,ASSGGQGRTDTQY
TRBJ2-7,TRBV5-1,ASSPGDGPYEQY
TRBJ2-1,TRBV20-1,SAGTRYNEQF
TRBJ2-2,TRBV19,ASQAWGTSTGELF
TRBJ1-2,TRBV10-3,AISPQGPIGYT
TRBJ2-2,TRBV7-3,ASSSGTSGGAVLDTGELF